This T cell receptor (beta chain) derives from a study of T cell changes during pregnancy in multiple sclerosis. The CDR3 runs to 14 residues. CDR1 is SNHLY, CDR2 FYNNEI, per germline. J lost 6 bases, V lost 5 bases, and 7 bases had no gene match. Method: immunoSEQ multiplex PCR; TCRdb's copy keeps in-frame clones and lacks some. The sample has 25,000 to 30,000 clones, around nine tenths seen once; the top ten hold 0.71%. The receptor was derived from a female donor with multiple sclerosis, enrolled in a pregnancy study. The starting material was CD4+ T cells from peripheral blood mononuclear cells, obtained in the first trimester of pregnancy. The chain recombines TRBV2 with TRBJ2-5; 9 nucleotides line up with TRBD1. The CDR3 protein is CASSSQGATKTQYF. The CDR3 nucleotides read TGTGCCAGCAGTTCACAGGGGGCCACGAAGACCCAGTACTTC. The variable domain in full, with the rest retrieved from reference TRBV2 and TRBJ2-5, is EPEVTQTPSHQVTQMGQEVILRCVPISNHLYFYWYRQILGQKVEFLVSFYNNEISEKSEIFDDQFSVERPDGSNFTLKIRSTKLEDSAMYFCASSSQGATKTQYFGPGTRLLVL.